These 32 T cell receptor beta chains originate from one sample sequenced in a study of response to subunit inactivated influenza vaccine. TCRdb ran MiXCR on the RT-PCR reads and lists one entry per CDR3 protein. The table lists around 520,000 distinct CDR3 sequences, over 9.5% of them singletons. The input for sequencing was PBMCs from blood, taken on the day of vaccination. Every receptor here comes from a man in his forties or fifties who received an inactivated influenza vaccine.

Note on this clonotype: This may be a read error: a much more frequent sequence differs by one nucleotide. The rearrangement uses TRBV7-2 and TRBJ2-5; D is possibly TRBD1 (5 bases). Trimming removed 3 bases from V and 2 bases from J, with 7 bases in between. This CDR3 comprises 13 residues. CDR1 SGHTA and CDR2 FQGNSA come from the germline V gene. CDR3 in DNA: TGTGCCAGCAGCTTTGACAGACAAGAGACCCAGTACTTC. It codes for CASSFDRQETQYF.

The chain recombines TRBV11-2 with TRBJ1-2; a weak D match, TRBD1 (5 bases). V lost 0 bases and J 8 bases, leaving 10 bases between the germline ends. Per the germline V gene, CDR1 is SGHAT and CDR2 is FQNNGV. The CDR3 consists of 13 residues. The CDR3 DNA is TGTGCCAGCAGCTTAGATCGGGGGTTGGGCTACACCTTC. Protein product: CASSLDRGLGYTF.

This clonotype was detected ten times or more. This chain joins TRBV12-3 or TRBV12-4 and TRBJ2-5, with 8 bases matching TRBD1. The CDR3 is made up of 14 amino acids. V was pared by 6 bases and J by 1 base, with 4 bases of the junction left unmatched. The CDR3 DNA sequence: TGTGCCAGCAGCAACACAGGGGGCCAAGAGACCCAGTACTTC. It encodes CASSNTGGQETQYF.

A few counts support this clonotype. V usage is TRBV20-1 and J usage is TRBJ2-5; D is ambiguous. Germline V CDR1 and CDR2: DFQATT, SNEGSKA (reference sequence). Trimming removed 5 bases at V and 2 bases at J, with 15 bases between. The length of the CDR3 is 14 residues. The CDR3 loop is CSAAPRTYQETQYF. DNA of the CDR3: TGCAGTGCTGCTCCGAGGACGTATCAAGAGACCCAGTACTTC.

The V and J genes are TRBV7-2 and TRBJ2-4; 7 nucleotides match TRBD2. Germline V gene data show CDR1 as SGHTA and CDR2 as FQGNSA. V was clipped by 8 bases and J by 1 base; unmatched bases: 5. This CDR3 has 14 amino acids. The DNA of the CDR3 is TGTGCCAGCCGAGTCGGGGGGGCCAAAAACATTCAGTACTTC. It is translated as CASRVGGAKNIQYF.

V and J are TRBV24-1 and TRBJ2-3, with 9 positions matching TRBD1. This CDR3 comprises 18 residues. The V gene's germline CDR1 is KGHDR and CDR2 SFDVKD. Losses at the gene ends were 3 bases for V and 1 base for J; bases not matched to a gene: 10. The CDR3 loop reads CATSDLKDRGKGTDTQYF. CDR3 DNA sequence: TGTGCCACCAGTGATCTTAAGGACAGGGGAAAGGGCACAGATACGCAGTATTTT.

This rearrangement joins TRBV5-1 to TRBJ2-3; no reliable D call. V was cut by 3 bases and J by 4 bases, with 12 bases left in between. CDR3 length equals 14 residues. Germline assignment: CDR1 SGHRS and CDR2 YFSETQ. CDR3 protein: CASSSRVGSDTQYF. In DNA, the CDR3 is TGCGCCAGCAGCTCCCGAGTGGGGTCAGATACGCAGTATTTT.

A few counts support this clonotype. The chain joins TRBV20-1 to TRBJ1-2; 12 bases fit TRBD1. J lost 2 bases, V lost 4 bases, and 8 bases had no gene match. The CDR3 runs to 16 residues. Per germline, CDR1 DFQATT and CDR2 SNEGSKA (reference sequence). CDR3 in amino acids: CSANSGQGALNYGYTF. The CDR3 nucleotides are TGCAGTGCTAATTCGGGACAGGGGGCTTTAAACTATGGCTACACCTTC.

DNA of the CDR3: TGTGCCAGCAGTTTCCGGGCGGGAGAACGGTTCTTC. This encodes CASSFRAGERFF. V is TRBV12-3 or TRBV12-4 and J is TRBJ2-1; 7 bases line up with TRBD2. The CDR3 covers 12 residues. Trimming cost V 3 bases and J 15 bases; bases outside gene matches: 8.

This clonotype has ten or more counts. This CDR3 is CASSSTSGRNEQFF. In DNA form, the CDR3 reads TGTGCCAGCAGCTCGACTAGCGGGAGGAATGAGCAGTTCTTC. The chain recombines TRBV7-9 with TRBJ2-1; 13 nucleotides align to TRBD2. Per the germline V gene, CDR1 is SEHNR and CDR2 is FQNEAQ (reference sequence). V shed 4 bases and J 7 bases; nucleotides not matched to a gene: 1. The CDR3 runs 14 residues.

The chain is built from TRBV12-3 or TRBV12-4 and TRBJ2-5; D tentatively fits TRBD1 or TRBD2 (5 bases each). This CDR3 region has 15 residues. V was trimmed by 2 bases and J by 3 bases, leaving 13 bases between them. DNA of the CDR3: TGTGCCAGCAGTTTATCCGGGACGACCGAAGAGACCCAGTACTTC. Its translation is CASSLSGTTEETQYF.

The genes are TRBV20-1 and TRBJ2-3; maybe TRBD2 (6 bases). This CDR3 spans 13 amino acids. The germline gives CDR1 DFQATT, CDR2 SNEGSKA (reference sequence). Deletions cut 7 bases from V and 2 bases from J, with 13 bases between. CDR3 loop: CSVAKRATDTQYF. CDR3 DNA: TGCAGTGTGGCTAAGCGGGCCACAGATACGCAGTATTTT.

In its sample, this clonotype was seen a few times. This chain joins TRBV6-5 and TRBJ2-7, with TRBD2 matching over 9 bases. V was pared by 0 bases and J by 0 bases, with 9 bases of the junction left unmatched. Germline V gives CDR1 MNHEY, CDR2 SVGAGI. The CDR3 covers 18 residues. The CDR3 DNA follows: TGTGCCAGCAGTTACTCTCGGCCTAGCGGGGCACACTCCTACGAGCAGTACTTC. Amino acids: CASSYSRPSGAHSYEQYF.

In its sample, this clonotype was seen many times. The gene calls are TRBV3-1 and TRBJ1-6, with D maybe TRBD1 (6 bases). CDR3 length: 14 residues. CDR1 and CDR2 from the germline V gene are LGHDT and YNNKEL (reference sequence). The ends were cut back, 5 bases at V and 8 bases at J, with 13 bases in the middle. This CDR3 reads CASSFRGSDSPLHF. In DNA form, the CDR3 reads TGTGCCAGCAGCTTCAGGGGAAGTGATTCACCCCTCCACTTT.

The chain recombines TRBV7-2 with TRBJ2-4, with D hard to call. Germline lookup yields CDR1 SGHTA and CDR2 FQGNSA. The CDR3 loop spans 14 amino acids. The ends were cut back, 5 bases at V and 11 bases at J, with 19 bases in the middle. The CDR3 nucleotides are TGTGCCAGCAGCCAATCTGGGCGGAGAGTCGTTCAGTACTTC. This gives the protein CASSQSGRRVVQYF.

This clonotype was seen a handful of times. The rearrangement joins TRBV18 to TRBJ2-7, with D unresolved. V was pared by 0 bases and J by 7 bases, with 7 bases between. The CDR3 length is 12 residues. The germline V gene encodes CDR1 KGHSH and CDR2 LQKENI. The CDR3 region has the DNA TGTGCCAGCTCACCACCAGTGGGAGAGCAGTACTTC. Translated: CASSPPVGEQYF.

The gene calls are TRBV29-1 and TRBJ1-1; 9 bases map to TRBD1. In germline, CDR1 is SQVTM, CDR2 ANQGSEA. This CDR3 has 15 residues. The junction had 7 bases not matched to a gene; V was cut back by 5 bases and J by 0 bases. CDR3 in amino acids: CSVTEQGAMNTEAFF. In DNA form, the CDR3 reads TGCAGCGTTACCGAACAGGGGGCCATGAACACTGAAGCTTTCTTT.

This clonotype was seen only a few times. The chain has TRBV30 and TRBJ2-1, with D possibly matching TRBD2 (6 bases). The CDR3 totals 15 residues. Germline V CDR1 and CDR2: GTSNPN, SVGIG (reference sequence). Trimming took off 2 bases at V and 7 bases at J, with 18 bases between the two ends. CDR3 nucleotides: TGTGCCTGGAGTCCCGGGCTACCGGGGGAAAATGAGCAGTTCTTC. This codes for CAWSPGLPGENEQFF.

Ten or more counts support this clonotype. The rearrangement joins TRBV24-1 to TRBJ2-3; a possible D gene is TRBD1 (5 bases). The CDR3 is made up of 16 amino acids. Germline lookup yields CDR1 KGHDR and CDR2 SFDVKD. Trimming took 3 bases from V and 4 from J, leaving 16 bases between them. The CDR3 region is CATSDRTPSSADTQYF. Here the CDR3 DNA reads TGTGCCACCAGTGATCGGACACCGAGTTCGGCAGATACGCAGTATTTT.

This clonotype has only a few counts. The chain carries TRBV30 and TRBJ2-7; no definite D call. CDR1 and CDR2 from the germline V gene are GTSNPN and SVGIG (reference sequence). The V end was cut by 0 bases, the J end by 6 bases, with 18 bases between. This CDR3 contains 15 residues. The CDR3 spells CAWSVYSGPSAEQYF. In DNA form, the CDR3 reads TGTGCCTGGAGTGTATATTCAGGACCCTCGGCCGAGCAGTACTTC.

This clonotype was recorded a few times. V gene TRBV9 combines with J gene TRBJ1-6; 8 bases fit TRBD1. V dropped 0 bases and J dropped 7; count of bases not matched to a gene: 3. Germline V gives CDR1 SGDLS, CDR2 YYNGEE. The CDR3 contains 15 residues. The CDR3: CASSVGQGLNSPLHF. In DNA, the CDR3 is TGTGCCAGCAGCGTAGGACAGGGGCTGAATTCACCCCTCCACTTT.

CDR3 region: CASSQDPFGGLGTEAFF. DNA of the CDR3: TGCGCCAGCAGCCAAGATCCGTTCGGGGGGCTGGGTACTGAAGCTTTCTTT. This chain connects TRBV4-3 to TRBJ1-1; D perhaps matches TRBD1 (6 bases). This CDR3 comprises 17 residues. Germline loops: CDR1 LGHNA, CDR2 YSLEER. V lost 0 bases to trimming and J lost 5 bases, with 19 bases between them.

In its sample, this clonotype was seen a few times. The rearrangement uses TRBV6-1 and TRBJ1-1; D not certain. The CDR3 totals 13 residues. Trimming left V 4 bases short and J 3 bases short, with 9 bases between. In germline, CDR1 is MNHNS, CDR2 SASEGT. The CDR3 coding sequence is TGTGCCAGCAGTGCCAAGTTGGACACTGAAGCTTTCTTT. Translation: CASSAKLDTEAFF.

This clonotype was recorded many times. The chain carries TRBV18 and TRBJ2-3, with D possibly matching TRBD2 (6 bases). Germline assignment: CDR1 KGHSH and CDR2 LQKENI. V was shortened by 3 bases and J by 4 bases, with 8 bases between the two germline ends. This CDR3 is built from 13 residues. The CDR3 loop reads CASSPWEADTQYF. The DNA of the CDR3 is TGTGCCAGCTCACCGTGGGAGGCAGATACGCAGTATTTT.

This clonotype was counted only a few times. The J gene is TRBJ2-7, the V gene TRBV27; unclear D gene. V was pared by 0 bases and J by 4 bases, with 13 bases between. CDR3 length: 15 residues. Germline V gene lookup returns CDR1 MNHEY and CDR2 SMNVEV (reference sequence). The CDR3 here is CASSLSIAQSYEQYF. CDR3 nucleotide sequence: TGTGCCAGCAGTTTATCAATTGCCCAGAGTTACGAGCAGTACTTC.

This clonotype was picked up a small number of times. V usage is TRBV7-2 and J usage is TRBJ1-2; 8 bases line up with TRBD1. The junction had 4 bases not matched to a gene; V was cut back by 1 base and J by 3 bases. Germline values: CDR1 SGHTA, CDR2 FQGNSA. This CDR3 comprises 15 residues. The CDR3 DNA reads TGTGCCAGCAGCTTAGGGACAGGGACCTACTATGGCTACACCTTC. Protein sequence: CASSLGTGTYYGYTF.

The J gene is TRBJ2-1, the V gene TRBV7-2; perhaps TRBD1 as D (6 bases). Trimming shortened V by 5 bases and J by 6 bases, and 11 bases separated the two germline ends. CDR1 SGHTA and CDR2 FQGNSA come from the germline V gene. The CDR3 sequence is 13 residues long. The CDR3 DNA sequence: TGTGCCAGCAGCCGCGACAGGTTCAATGAGCAGTTCTTC. Translated, it gives CASSRDRFNEQFF.

V usage is TRBV12-3 or TRBV12-4 and J usage is TRBJ2-2; 11 positions agree with TRBD1. V lost 6 bases to trimming and J lost 5 bases; unmatched junction nucleotides: 8. The CDR3 consists of 16 residues. The CDR3 region has the DNA TGTGCCAGCAGGCAACCGGGACAGGGGGTTACCGGGGAGCTGTTTTTT. Translating it yields CASRQPGQGVTGELFF.

In nucleotides, the CDR3 is TGCAGCGTTGGACAGGTTTCATACAATGAGCAGTTCTTC. This sequence encodes CSVGQVSYNEQFF. The chain combines TRBV29-1 with TRBJ2-1; D is perhaps TRBD1 (6 bases). The ends were cut back, 4 bases at V and 4 bases at J, with 11 bases in the middle. CDR3 size: 13 residues. Germline assignment: CDR1 SQVTM and CDR2 ANQGSEA.

There are a few counts of this clonotype. The gene calls are TRBV20-1 and TRBJ2-2; D unclear. This CDR3 comprises 14 residues. Germline lookup yields CDR1 DFQATT and CDR2 SNEGSKA (reference sequence). The CDR3 coding sequence is TGCAGCTCCGGAATTATGGGGAACACCGGGGAGCTGTTTTTT. Amino acid sequence: CSSGIMGNTGELFF.

For this clonotype: Germline and junction disagree at one end, which may indicate a read error. The CDR3 loop is CASSPIKGILDTQFF. In DNA, the CDR3 is TGTGCCAGCAGCCCCATTAAGGGCATTTTGGATACGCAGTTTTTT. The rearrangement links TRBV7-6 to TRBJ2-3, with D hard to call. CDR3 length: 15 residues. The germline CDR1 and CDR2 sequences are SGHVS and FNYEAQ.

V gene TRBV12-3 or TRBV12-4 combines with J gene TRBJ2-1; the match to TRBD2 covers 13 bases. The CDR3 is 18 residues long. J was trimmed by 4 bases and V by 5 bases; bases with no gene match: 11. CDR3 sequence reads: CASSPRATSGGPYNEQFF. DNA for the CDR3: TGTGCCAGCAGTCCTAGGGCGACTAGCGGGGGGCCTTACAATGAGCAGTTCTTC.